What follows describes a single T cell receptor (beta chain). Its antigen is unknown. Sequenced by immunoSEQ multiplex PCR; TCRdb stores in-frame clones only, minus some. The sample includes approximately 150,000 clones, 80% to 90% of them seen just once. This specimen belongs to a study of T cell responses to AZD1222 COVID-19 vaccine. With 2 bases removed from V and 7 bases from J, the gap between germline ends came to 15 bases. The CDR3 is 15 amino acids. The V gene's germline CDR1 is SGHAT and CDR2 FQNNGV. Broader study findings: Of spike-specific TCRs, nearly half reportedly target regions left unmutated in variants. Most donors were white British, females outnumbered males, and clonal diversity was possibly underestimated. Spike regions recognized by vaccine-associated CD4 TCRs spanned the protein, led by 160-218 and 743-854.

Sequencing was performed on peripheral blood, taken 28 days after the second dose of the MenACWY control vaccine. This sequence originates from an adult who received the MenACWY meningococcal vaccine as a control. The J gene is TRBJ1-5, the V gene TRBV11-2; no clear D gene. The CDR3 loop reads CASSLQAAGGQPQHF. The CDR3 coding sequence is TGTGCCAGCAGCTTACAAGCCGCGGGAGGACAGCCCCAGCATTTT.